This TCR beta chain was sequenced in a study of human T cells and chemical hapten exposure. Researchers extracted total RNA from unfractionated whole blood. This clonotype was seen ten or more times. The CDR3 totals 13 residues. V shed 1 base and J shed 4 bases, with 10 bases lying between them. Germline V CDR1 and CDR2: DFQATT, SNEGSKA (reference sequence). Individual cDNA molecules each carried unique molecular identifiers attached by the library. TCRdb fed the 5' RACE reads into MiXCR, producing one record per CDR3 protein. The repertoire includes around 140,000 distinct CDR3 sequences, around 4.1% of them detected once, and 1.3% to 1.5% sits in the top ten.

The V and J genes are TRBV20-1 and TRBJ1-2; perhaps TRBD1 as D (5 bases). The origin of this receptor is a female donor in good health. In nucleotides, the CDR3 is TGCAGTGCTAGAGGGGACCGGATCTATGGCTACACCTTC. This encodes CSARGDRIYGYTF.